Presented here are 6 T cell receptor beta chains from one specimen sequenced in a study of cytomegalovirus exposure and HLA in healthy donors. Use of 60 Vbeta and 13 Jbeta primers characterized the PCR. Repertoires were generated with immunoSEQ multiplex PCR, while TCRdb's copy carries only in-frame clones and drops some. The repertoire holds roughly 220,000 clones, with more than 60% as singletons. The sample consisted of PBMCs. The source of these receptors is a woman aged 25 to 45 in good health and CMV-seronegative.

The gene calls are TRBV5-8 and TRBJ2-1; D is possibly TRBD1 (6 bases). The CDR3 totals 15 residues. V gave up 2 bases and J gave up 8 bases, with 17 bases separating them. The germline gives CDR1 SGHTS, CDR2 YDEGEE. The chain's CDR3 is CASSLRGTPGDEQFF. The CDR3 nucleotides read TGTGCCAGCAGCTTAAGAGGGACCCCAGGGGATGAGCAGTTCTTC.

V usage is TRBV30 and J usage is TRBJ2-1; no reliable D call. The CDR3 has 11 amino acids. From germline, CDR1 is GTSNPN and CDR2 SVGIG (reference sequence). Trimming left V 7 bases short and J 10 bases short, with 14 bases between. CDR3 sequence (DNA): TGTGCCTCCAATTTGTTCGGGGAGCAGTTCTTC. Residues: CASNLFGEQFF.

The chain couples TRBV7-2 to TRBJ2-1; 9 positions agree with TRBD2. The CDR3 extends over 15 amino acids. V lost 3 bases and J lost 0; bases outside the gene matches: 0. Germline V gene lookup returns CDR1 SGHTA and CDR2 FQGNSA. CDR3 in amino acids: CASSFSGSSYNEQFF. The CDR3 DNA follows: TGTGCCAGCAGCTTTAGCGGGAGCTCCTACAATGAGCAGTTCTTC.

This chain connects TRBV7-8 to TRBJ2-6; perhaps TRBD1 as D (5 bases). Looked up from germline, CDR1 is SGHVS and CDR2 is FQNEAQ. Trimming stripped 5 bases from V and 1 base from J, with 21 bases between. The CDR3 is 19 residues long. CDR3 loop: CASSPRPRAEASGANVLTF. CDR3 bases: TGTGCCAGCAGCCCCAGGCCCAGGGCCGAGGCTTCTGGGGCCAACGTCCTGACTTTC.

The CDR3 DNA sequence: TGTGCCAGCAGTTACGGGACAGGAGGCAATCAGCCCCAGCATTTT. Translated: CASSYGTGGNQPQHF. V usage is TRBV27 and J usage is TRBJ1-5, with TRBD1 identical over 8 bases. The CDR3 contains 15 residues. Germline V CDR1 and CDR2: MNHEY, SMNVEV (reference sequence). The ends lost 4 bases at V and 2 bases at J; junction bases unmatched: 4.

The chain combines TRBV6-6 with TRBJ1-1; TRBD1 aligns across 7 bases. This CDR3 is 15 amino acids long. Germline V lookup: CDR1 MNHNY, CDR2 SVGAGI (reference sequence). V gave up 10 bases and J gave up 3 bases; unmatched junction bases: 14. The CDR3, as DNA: TGTGCCACCAAGTCGACAGGGCGGGCGGACACTGAAGCTTTCTTT. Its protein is CATKSTGRADTEAFF.